The 9 T cell receptor beta chains below all came from one sample that was sequenced in a study of response to subunit inactivated influenza vaccine. From the RT-PCR reads, TCRdb called clonotypes with MiXCR, one entry per CDR3 protein. The table shows over 400,000 distinct CDR3 sequences, with over 10% occurring only once. The material was PBMCs from blood, obtained 40 to 50 days after vaccination. The receptors were gathered from a man aged 50-60 years who received an inactivated influenza vaccine.

The rearrangement uses TRBV2 and TRBJ1-5; D unresolved. Looked up from germline, CDR1 is SNHLY and CDR2 is FYNNEI. There are 13 residues in the CDR3. V gave up 2 bases and J gave up 8 bases, with 10 bases separating them. As DNA, the CDR3 is TGTGCCAGCAGTGAAATGCCCGGGGAGCCCCAGCATTTT. Translating gives CASSEMPGEPQHF.

This clonotype was recorded once. The V gene is TRBV19, the J gene TRBJ2-4, with D hard to call. This CDR3 is built from 14 residues. V shed 7 bases and J shed 3 bases, with 13 bases lying between them. From germline, CDR1 is LNHDA and CDR2 SQIVND (reference sequence). CDR3 in amino acids: CASTTDGSKNIQYF. The CDR3 nucleotides read TGTGCCAGTACCACGGACGGAAGCAAAAACATTCAGTACTTC.

The table lists this clonotype with many counts. This chain joins TRBV27 and TRBJ2-5; 10 bases match TRBD1. Germline trimming cut 5 bases from V and 5 bases from J; bases unmatched to any gene: 5. The length of the CDR3 is 14 residues. Germline V gene sequence: CDR1 MNHEY, CDR2 SMNVEV (reference sequence). The CDR3 spells CASSRGQGWETQYF. CDR3 nucleotides: TGTGCCAGCAGTAGGGGACAGGGGTGGGAGACCCAGTACTTC.

This chain links TRBV4-3 with TRBJ2-6, with no clear D. V was clipped by 1 base and J by 6 bases, with 4 bases between them. Germline loops: CDR1 LGHNA, CDR2 YSLEER. This CDR3 region has 13 residues. CDR3: CASSQAMANVLTF. For the CDR3, the DNA is TGCGCCAGCAGCCAAGCTATGGCCAACGTCCTGACTTTC.

This clonotype was counted between two and nine times. The chain recombines TRBV5-1 with TRBJ2-3; the match to TRBD1 covers 8 bases. CDR3 length: 14 amino acids. V was pared by 5 bases and J by 5 bases, with 7 bases of the junction left unmatched. CDR1 and CDR2 (germline): SGHRS, YFSETQ. CDR3 bases: TGCGCCAGCAGTGGGACAGGAAGAGGAGATACGCAGTATTTT. It is translated as CASSGTGRGDTQYF.

In its sample, this clonotype was seen once. The V call is TRBV24-1, the J call TRBJ2-1; 8 positions agree with TRBD2. The V and J ends lost 2 bases and 8 bases, in that order; junction bases with no gene match: 4. There are 14 residues in the CDR3. Germline CDR1 reads KGHDR; CDR2 reads SFDVKD. CDR3 residues: CATSDSYGRDEQFF. CDR3 DNA: TGTGCCACCAGTGATTCCTACGGGAGGGATGAGCAGTTCTTC.

The chain recombines TRBV25-1 with TRBJ2-7, with D possibly being TRBD2 (6 bases). CDR1 and CDR2 (germline): MGHDK, SYGVNS. This CDR3 is 16 amino acids long. The V end was cut by 7 bases, the J end by 3 bases, with 22 bases between. The CDR3 is CASTIKGLAKNYEQYF. CDR3 DNA sequence: TGTGCCAGCACCATTAAAGGGCTAGCGAAAAACTACGAGCAGTACTTC.

The chain recombines TRBV5-1 with TRBJ2-7; possibly TRBD1 for D (5 bases). The CDR3 spans 15 residues. The germline gives CDR1 SGHRS, CDR2 YFSETQ. Trimming cost V 4 bases and J 3 bases, with 17 bases left between them. CDR3 nucleotide sequence: TGCGCCAGCAGCCTCGGAGACAGAAACAGCTACGAGCAGTACTTC. Protein sequence: CASSLGDRNSYEQYF.

The V call is TRBV6-2 or TRBV6-3, the J call TRBJ1-5; D gene unclear. CDR1 and CDR2 from the germline V gene are MNHEY and SVGEGT. V was trimmed by 8 bases and J by 7 bases, leaving 15 bases between them. This CDR3 region has 13 residues. The CDR3 nucleotides are TGTGCCAGCGGCCTCGTCCTTGTACAGCCCCAGCATTTT. Translation gives CASGLVLVQPQHF.